This T cell receptor beta chain derives from a study of human T cells and chemical hapten exposure. Turning to the study itself: Minor pooled library volume differences mainly drove per-sample TCR yield variation. General study findings and limits: Sensitizing to DPC left TCRs with a frequency above 1 in 1000 unaltered.

It was unfractionated whole blood from which total RNA was extracted. About this clonotype itself: What it recognizes is unknown. An end of the junction differs from the germline gene, which may be a read error.

Unique molecular identifiers were affixed to discrete cDNA molecules within the library. In the original workflow: Per-sample TCR counts ranged from about 23,224 to 690,600, median roughly 98,000. MiXCR was run by TCRdb on the 5' RACE reads, yielding one entry per CDR3 protein. For this entry, the V and J calls and clone size follow TCRdb and not the study's own pipeline. The top ten clones hold around 2.8% of a sample with about 110,000 distinct CDR3 sequences, 15% to 20% of them seen once. The TCR originated in a human donor in good health.

The CDR3 nucleotides are TGTGCCAGCAGTCTCCTATCCCCCGGGGAGGGGCGCCTCAACTTT. This gives the protein CASSLLSPGEGRLNF. J is TRBJ1-6 and V is TRBV27; D might be TRBD1 (5 bases). The CDR3 has 15 amino acids. The germline V gene encodes CDR1 MNHEY and CDR2 SMNVEV (reference sequence).